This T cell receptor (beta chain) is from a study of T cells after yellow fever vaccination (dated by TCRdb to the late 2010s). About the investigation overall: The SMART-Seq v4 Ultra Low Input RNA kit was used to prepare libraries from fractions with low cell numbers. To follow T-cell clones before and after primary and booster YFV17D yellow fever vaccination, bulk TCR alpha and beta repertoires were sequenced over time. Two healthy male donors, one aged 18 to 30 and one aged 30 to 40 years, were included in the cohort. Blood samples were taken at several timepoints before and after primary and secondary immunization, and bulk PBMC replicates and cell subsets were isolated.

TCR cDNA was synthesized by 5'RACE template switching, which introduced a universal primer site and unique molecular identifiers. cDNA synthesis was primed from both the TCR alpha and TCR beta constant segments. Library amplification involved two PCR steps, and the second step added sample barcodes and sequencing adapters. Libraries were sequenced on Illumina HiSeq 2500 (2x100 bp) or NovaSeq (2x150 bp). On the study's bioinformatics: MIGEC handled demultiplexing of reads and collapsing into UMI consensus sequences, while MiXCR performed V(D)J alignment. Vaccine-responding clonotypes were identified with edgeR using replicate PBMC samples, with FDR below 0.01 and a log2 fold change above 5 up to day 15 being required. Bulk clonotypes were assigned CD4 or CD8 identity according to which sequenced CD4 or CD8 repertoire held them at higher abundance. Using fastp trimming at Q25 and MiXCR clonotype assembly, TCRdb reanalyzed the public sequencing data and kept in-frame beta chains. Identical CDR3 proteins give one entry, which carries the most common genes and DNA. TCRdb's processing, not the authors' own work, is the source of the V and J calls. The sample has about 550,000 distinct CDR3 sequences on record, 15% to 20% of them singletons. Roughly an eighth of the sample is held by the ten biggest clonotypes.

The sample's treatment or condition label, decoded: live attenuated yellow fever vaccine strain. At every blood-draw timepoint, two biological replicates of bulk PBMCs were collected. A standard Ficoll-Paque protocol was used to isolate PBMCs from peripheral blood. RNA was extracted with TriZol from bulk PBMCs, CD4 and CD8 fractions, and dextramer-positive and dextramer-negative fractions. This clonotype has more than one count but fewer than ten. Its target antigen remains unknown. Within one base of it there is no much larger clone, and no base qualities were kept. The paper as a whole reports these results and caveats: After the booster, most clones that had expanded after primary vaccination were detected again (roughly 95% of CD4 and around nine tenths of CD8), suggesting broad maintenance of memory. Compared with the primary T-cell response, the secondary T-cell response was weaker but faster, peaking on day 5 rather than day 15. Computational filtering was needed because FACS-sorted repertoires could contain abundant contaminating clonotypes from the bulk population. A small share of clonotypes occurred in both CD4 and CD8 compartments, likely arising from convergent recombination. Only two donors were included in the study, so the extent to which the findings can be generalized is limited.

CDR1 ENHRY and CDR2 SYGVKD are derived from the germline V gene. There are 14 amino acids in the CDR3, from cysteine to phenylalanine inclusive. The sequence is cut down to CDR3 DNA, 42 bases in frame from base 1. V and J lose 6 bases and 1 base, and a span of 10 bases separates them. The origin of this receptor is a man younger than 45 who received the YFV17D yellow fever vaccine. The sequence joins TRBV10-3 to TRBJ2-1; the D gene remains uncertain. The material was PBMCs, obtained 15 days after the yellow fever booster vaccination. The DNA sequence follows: TGTGCCATCAGAAGGGAAGGTTCCTACAATGAGCAGTTCTTC. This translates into CAIRREGSYNEQFF.